The 2 T cell receptor beta chains listed next were all sequenced from one sample in a study of T cells after yellow fever vaccination. Using its own MiXCR run on the 5' RACE reads, TCRdb lists one record per CDR3 protein. The table includes a few hundred thousand distinct CDR3 sequences, about 6.9% detected once. The sample consisted of PBMCs, taken more than 40 days after the first yellow fever vaccination. The receptors shown here come from a young man who received the YFV17D yellow fever vaccine.

This sequence joins TRBV5-1 and TRBJ2-1; 12 nucleotides align to TRBD2. Germline-derived CDR1 and CDR2 are SGHRS and YFSETQ. The CDR3 consists of 17 residues. V trimming: 2 bases; J trimming: 7 bases; junction bases outside the gene matches: 10. In DNA form, the CDR3 reads TGCGCCAGCAGCTTAGTGACTAGCGGGGGAAACGCAAATGAGCAGTTCTTC. Protein: CASSLVTSGGNANEQFF.

This clonotype was detected only a few times. The rearrangement joins TRBV6-5 to TRBJ2-5; 9 bases align to TRBD2. This CDR3 has 15 residues. Germline trimming cut 2 bases from V and 3 bases from J; bases unmatched to any gene: 4. Per the germline V gene, CDR1 is MNHEY and CDR2 is SVGAGI. The CDR3 here is CASSYPAGGKETQYF. The CDR3 nucleotides are TGTGCCAGCAGTTACCCAGCGGGGGGAAAAGAGACCCAGTACTTC.